A single sample gave rise to the 26 T cell receptor beta chains below, sequenced in a study of siplizumab effects on memory and regulatory T cells. Method: immunoSEQ multiplex PCR; TCRdb's copy keeps in-frame clones and lacks some. The sample records about 97,000 clones, approximately 90% being singletons. The specimen sequenced was CD4+ T cells sorted from blood. The receptors come from a human donor in good health.

The genes are TRBV19 and TRBJ1-5, with TRBD1 identical over 9 bases. CDR1 is LNHDA, CDR2 SQIVND, per germline (reference sequence). V gave up 3 bases and J gave up 6 bases; unmatched junction bases: 12. The CDR3 has 17 amino acids. CDR3 nucleotides: TGTGCCAGTAGTATTTTCTGGGACAGGGAGTTTGGTCAGCCCCAGCATTTT. As protein: CASSIFWDREFGQPQHF.

This clone was observed a few times. This chain connects TRBV19 to TRBJ1-5; unclear D gene. Trimming shortened V by 5 bases and J by 8 bases, and 10 bases separated the two germline ends. CDR1 and CDR2 from the germline V gene are LNHDA and SQIVND (reference sequence). The CDR3 has 12 residues. CDR3 amino acids: CASSDGRKPQHF. Here the CDR3 DNA reads TGTGCCAGTAGTGACGGTAGAAAGCCCCAGCATTTT.

The chain joins TRBV1 to TRBJ2-7; no DNA check was done on the table's D call, TRBD2. TRBV1 is recorded as a pseudogene. The length of the CDR3 is 16 residues. The CDR3 nucleotides are TGCACCAGCAGCCAAGCCTCTAGGGGACTTCACTACGAGCAGTACTTC. This gives the protein CTSSQASRGLHYEQYF.

The rearrangement uses TRBV19 and TRBJ2-5, with 8 bases aligning to TRBD2. Trimming at V came to 0 bases and at J to 2 bases, leaving 2 bases not matched to a gene. In germline, CDR1 is LNHDA, CDR2 SQIVND (reference sequence). The CDR3 extends over 15 amino acids. The CDR3 nucleotides are TGTGCCAGTAGTATAGATAGCGGGAAACAAGAGACCCAGTACTTC. This gives the protein CASSIDSGKQETQYF.

V gene TRBV11-2 combines with J gene TRBJ1-3; D remains unclear. The CDR3 runs 15 residues. V dropped 4 bases and J dropped 4 bases, with 14 bases sitting between them. Looked up from germline, CDR1 is SGHAT and CDR2 is FQNNGV. This chain's CDR3 is CASSSELINGNTIYF. The CDR3 DNA reads TGTGCCAGCAGCTCAGAATTAATAAACGGAAACACCATATATTTT.

This chain links TRBV18 with TRBJ2-3, with 9 bases identical to TRBD2. The trim removed 6 bases at V and 4 bases at J, leaving 8 bases unmatched. This CDR3 spans 15 amino acids. The germline gives CDR1 KGHSH, CDR2 LQKENI. CDR3 DNA: TGTGCCAGCTCGTTAGCGGGAGCTATTGCAGATACGCAGTATTTT. It codes for CASSLAGAIADTQYF.

This clone was recorded once. This sequence joins TRBV28 and TRBJ2-7, with unresolved D. Germline V gene data show CDR1 as MDHEN and CDR2 as SYDVKM. The CDR3 covers 11 residues. Trimming cost V 4 bases and J 4 bases, with 5 bases left between them. This chain's CDR3 is CASSSPYEQYF. CDR3 DNA sequence: TGTGCCAGCAGTTCGCCGTACGAGCAGTACTTC.

This clone was counted a single time. The chain is built from TRBV18 and TRBJ2-3; the D is unclear. CDR3 length: 15 amino acids. CDR1 and CDR2 (germline): KGHSH, LQKENI. V was cut by 2 bases and J by 2 bases, with 11 bases left in between. This CDR3 reads CASSPRTTNTDTQYF. The CDR3 nucleotides are TGTGCCAGCTCACCAAGGACGACCAACACAGATACGCAGTATTTT. Drawing the rest from reference TRBV18 and TRBJ2-3, the complete variable domain is NAGVMQNPRHLVRRRGQEARLRCSPMKGHSHVYWYRQLPEEGLKFMVYLQKENIIDESGMPKERFSAEFPKEGPSILRIQQVVRGDSAAYFCASSPRTTNTDTQYFGPGTRLTVL.

The V call is TRBV5-4, the J call TRBJ1-1, with 7 bases aligning to TRBD1. After removal of 2 bases from V and 0 bases from J, the junction contained 7 bases not matched to a gene. Per germline, CDR1 SGHNT and CDR2 YYREEE (reference sequence). This CDR3 has 16 amino acids. The CDR3 region has the DNA TGTGCCAGCAGCTTAAGGGGGCGGCCGATGAACACTGAAGCTTTCTTT. This gives the protein CASSLRGRPMNTEAFF.

The chain uses TRBV30 and TRBJ1-4; tentatively, D is TRBD1 (5 bases). CDR3 length: 14 residues. V was shortened by 4 bases and J by 4 bases, with 13 bases between the two germline ends. Germline assignment: CDR1 GTSNPN and CDR2 SVGIG (reference sequence). This chain's CDR3 is CAWTQGLLNEKLFF. The CDR3, as DNA: TGTGCCTGGACCCAGGGCCTTCTTAATGAAAAACTGTTTTTT.

The chain has TRBV30 and TRBJ2-1, with TRBD1 matching 8 bases. CDR3 length: 13 amino acids. Per the germline V gene, CDR1 is GTSNPN and CDR2 is SVGIG (reference sequence). V trimming: 6 bases; J trimming: 5 bases; junction bases outside the gene matches: 6. The CDR3 protein is CACSTGVNNEQFF. As DNA, the CDR3 is TGTGCCTGTTCGACAGGGGTAAACAATGAGCAGTTCTTC.

In nucleotides, the CDR3 is TGCGCCAGCAGCCCGGGACAGGGTGGCAATCAGCCCCAGCATTTT. Its protein product is CASSPGQGGNQPQHF. This chain uses TRBV4-1 with TRBJ1-5; 9 bases are a match to TRBD1. This CDR3 region has 15 residues. With 4 bases clipped from V and 2 bases from J, the junction kept 3 bases outside the gene matches. Germline assignment: CDR1 MGHRA and CDR2 YSYEKL.

This clone has a handful of counts. This chain joins TRBV28 and TRBJ2-2, with 12 bases identical to TRBD1. The V segment lost 6 bases and the J segment 6 bases; nucleotides outside the gene matches: 5. This CDR3 is built from 15 residues. Germline assignment: CDR1 MDHEN and CDR2 SYDVKM. CDR3 region: CASSAGTGGSGELFF. The CDR3 DNA reads TGTGCCAGCAGCGCCGGGACAGGGGGCTCCGGGGAGCTGTTTTTT.

This clone appeared a single time. This chain links TRBV11-2 with TRBJ1-2; 7 positions match TRBD1. CDR3 size: 13 residues. V trimming: 5 bases; J trimming: 2 bases; junction bases outside the gene matches: 2. CDR1 and CDR2 from the germline V gene are SGHAT and FQNNGV. CDR3 sequence: CASSGTENYGYTF. CDR3 sequence (DNA): TGTGCCAGCAGCGGGACAGAGAACTATGGCTACACCTTC.

This chain connects TRBV4-1 to TRBJ1-3; TRBD1 might be the D (6 bases). In germline, CDR1 is MGHRA, CDR2 YSYEKL. The CDR3 loop spans 16 amino acids. V was clipped by 0 bases and J by 1 base, with 10 bases between them. Here the CDR3 DNA reads TGCGCCAGCAGCCAAGAAGGGACACAATCTGGAAACACCATATATTTT. Amino acid sequence: CASSQEGTQSGNTIYF.

The chain has TRBV11-2 and TRBJ1-1; D not certain. Germline assignment: CDR1 SGHAT and CDR2 FQNNGV. With 1 base removed from V and 1 base from J, the gap between germline ends came to 4 bases. The CDR3 runs 13 residues. The CDR3 is CASSLGGNTEAFF. The CDR3, as DNA: TGTGCCAGCAGCTTAGGAGGGAACACTGAAGCTTTCTTT.

This chain connects TRBV4-1 to TRBJ2-7; 9 bases are shared with TRBD1. V lost 0 bases and J lost 3; bases outside the gene matches: 6. CDR1 and CDR2 from the germline V gene are MGHRA and YSYEKL. The CDR3 has 16 amino acids. CDR3 residues: CASSQDGGQGIYEQYF. The DNA of the CDR3 is TGCGCCAGCAGCCAAGATGGGGGACAGGGAATCTACGAGCAGTACTTC.

The chain employs TRBV19 and TRBJ2-7; the D is unclear. CDR3 size: 13 residues. Looked up from germline, CDR1 is LNHDA and CDR2 is SQIVND (reference sequence). Trimming removed 2 bases at V and 3 bases at J, with 8 bases between. The CDR3 region is CASSIRGDYEQYF. The CDR3 DNA is TGTGCCAGTAGTATACGTGGAGACTACGAGCAGTACTTC.

The chain combines TRBV29-1 with TRBJ1-1, with a weak D call TRBD1 (6 bases). The V end lost 4 bases, the J end lost 12 bases, and 18 bases lay between the germline ends. This CDR3 is built from 12 residues. Germline CDR1 SQVTM, CDR2 ANQGSEA. As DNA, the CDR3 is TGCAGCGTTGGGTTCCTTAACAGGGAAACTTTCTTT. As protein: CSVGFLNRETFF.

This clone was picked up one time. The chain has TRBV19 and TRBJ2-5; no firm D call. Germline V lookup: CDR1 LNHDA, CDR2 SQIVND (reference sequence). This CDR3 region has 16 residues. The V end was cut by 5 bases, the J end by 4 bases, with 20 bases between. This chain's CDR3 is CASSGTRPATPETQYF. DNA of the CDR3: TGTGCCAGTAGTGGAACCCGCCCCGCTACCCCAGAGACCCAGTACTTC. Based on the CDR3 plus reference TRBV19 and TRBJ2-5, the full variable domain is DGGITQSPKYLFRKEGQNVTLSCEQNLNHDAMYWYRQDPGQGLRLIYYSQIVNDFQKGDIAEGYSVSREKKESFPLTVTSAQKNPTAFYLCASSGTRPATPETQYFGPGTRLLVL.

The chain links TRBV7-2 to TRBJ2-3, with 10 nucleotides matching TRBD2. The CDR3 extends over 18 amino acids. Germline trimming cut 1 base from V and 5 bases from J; bases unmatched to any gene: 12. Germline lookup yields CDR1 SGHTA and CDR2 FQGNSA. The CDR3 DNA follows: TGTGCCAGCAGCTTAGACCTCCGAGTAGCGGGAGGCCGAGATACGCAGTATTTT. Translation gives CASSLDLRVAGGRDTQYF.

V gene TRBV28 combines with J gene TRBJ2-3, with D possibly TRBD2 on 5 matching bases. The CDR3 is made up of 16 amino acids. V was pared by 4 bases and J by 4 bases, with 18 bases between. Germline V gene lookup returns CDR1 MDHEN and CDR2 SYDVKM. CDR3 DNA sequence: TGTGCCAGCAGTTACCTTCGGGGTTTTGACCCAGATACGCAGTATTTT. This codes for CASSYLRGFDPDTQYF.

This clone came up a few times. The V gene is TRBV19, the J gene TRBJ1-2; TRBD1 matches at 7 bases. V lost 6 bases and J lost 7; bases outside the gene matches: 5. CDR3 length: 12 amino acids. Germline CDR1 and CDR2: LNHDA and SQIVND (reference sequence). The CDR3: CASSGQVGGYTF. CDR3 DNA sequence: TGTGCCAGTAGCGGACAGGTCGGTGGCTACACCTTC.

The chain combines TRBV21-1 with TRBJ2-7; no check of the table's D call, TRBD1, against the DNA was made. TRBV21-1 is labeled a pseudogene. There are 16 residues in the CDR3. The CDR3 bases are TGTGCCAGCCCCCCCTACATGGGGCCTGCCGGTGGCGAGCAGTACTTC. It is translated as CASPPYMGPAGGEQYF.

V usage is TRBV6-1 and J usage is TRBJ2-1; a possible D gene is TRBD2 (7 bases). Germline CDR1 MNHNS, CDR2 SASEGT. The CDR3 consists of 17 residues. The V end lost 1 base, the J end lost 7 bases, and 20 bases lay between the germline ends. The CDR3 loop reads CASSEGGGGLAFNEQFF. CDR3 coding DNA: TGTGCCAGCAGTGAAGGGGGAGGGGGACTTGCGTTTAATGAGCAGTTCTTC.

The chain links TRBV18 to TRBJ2-7, with D possibly TRBD1 on 5 matching bases. Germline assignment: CDR1 KGHSH and CDR2 LQKENI. This CDR3 is 14 amino acids long. The ends were cut back, 3 bases at V and 4 bases at J, with 13 bases in the middle. For the CDR3, the DNA is TGTGCCAGCTCACCCATGGACACGAAATACGAGCAGTACTTC. This translates into CASSPMDTKYEQYF.